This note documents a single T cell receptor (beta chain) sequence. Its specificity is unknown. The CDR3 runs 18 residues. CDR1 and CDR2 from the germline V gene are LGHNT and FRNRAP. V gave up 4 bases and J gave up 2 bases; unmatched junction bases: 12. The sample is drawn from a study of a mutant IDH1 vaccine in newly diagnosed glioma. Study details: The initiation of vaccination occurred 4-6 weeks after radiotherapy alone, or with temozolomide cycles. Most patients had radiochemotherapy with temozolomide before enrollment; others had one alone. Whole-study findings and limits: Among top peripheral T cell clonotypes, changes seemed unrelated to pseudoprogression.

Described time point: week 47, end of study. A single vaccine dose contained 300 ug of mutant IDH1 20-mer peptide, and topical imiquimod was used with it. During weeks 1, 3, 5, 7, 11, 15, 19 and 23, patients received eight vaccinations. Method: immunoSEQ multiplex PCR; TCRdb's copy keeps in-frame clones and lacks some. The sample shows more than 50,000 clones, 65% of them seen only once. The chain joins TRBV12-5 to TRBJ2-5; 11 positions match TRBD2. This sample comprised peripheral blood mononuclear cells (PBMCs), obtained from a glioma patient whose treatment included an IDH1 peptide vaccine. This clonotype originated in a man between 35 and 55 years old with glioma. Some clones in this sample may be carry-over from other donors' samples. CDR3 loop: CASGSFPPTSGMQETQYF. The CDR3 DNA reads TGTGCTAGTGGTTCCTTCCCACCGACTAGCGGGATGCAAGAGACCCAGTACTTC.